This TCR beta chain was recorded in a study of Tregs in tolerant kidney transplant recipients. Study at large: Recipients received nonmyeloablative bone marrow transplants from related graft donors, with transient mixed chimerism.

The data were produced by immunoSEQ multiplex PCR, yet TCRdb's version contains in-frame clones alone and is incomplete. The data hold 60,000 to 70,000 clones, with around 90% observed a single time. The ends were cut back, 3 bases at V and 8 bases at J, with 13 bases in the middle. The CDR3 has 13 residues. Germline CDR1 and CDR2: MNHEY and SMNVEV (reference sequence). This clone showed up just once. Thawed PBMCs were FACS-sorted into unstimulated CD4+CD25+CD127- regulatory T cells, CD4+CD25- non-regulatory cells, CD4 and CD8 cells. The chain recombines TRBV27 with TRBJ1-2; maybe TRBD1 (5 bases). The sequence came from a human donor who received a combined kidney and bone marrow transplant. The specimen was CD8+ T cells from blood, collected before the transplant. This CDR3 reads CASSFWGGEGYTF. Here the CDR3 DNA reads TGTGCCAGCAGTTTCTGGGGAGGGGAAGGCTACACCTTC.